A selection of T cell receptor beta chains follows, all from one sample in a study of blood T cell repertoires in COVID-19. Assay used: immunoSEQ multiplex PCR; TCRdb lists only in-frame clones, some missing. The sample holds about 50,000 clones; around 88% are singletons and the top ten take approximately 2.1%. The sequencing input was peripheral blood. These receptors all stem from a woman aged 60-70 years with acute or convalescent COVID-19. Both conserved end residues are part of each CDR3. A D gene is named only where the DNA matches it firmly. Expanded clones get a size class; other rows say once, few or many, or leave the size out.

TRBV28	TRBD1	TRBJ1-2	.	TGTGCCAGCAAGACAGGGGGCAATGGCTACACCTTC	CASKTGGNGYTF
TRBV10-3	TRBD2	TRBJ2-1	.	TGTGCCGTTGGGACTAGCGGGAGTCATGAGCAGTTCTTC	CAVGTSGSHEQFF
TRBV6-5	.	TRBJ2-7	once	TGTGCCAGCAGGAGGGGGTCAGGGAGTTCCGAGCAGTACTTC	CASRRGSGSSEQYF
TRBV6-2/TRBV6-3	.	TRBJ2-7	.	TGTGCCAGCAGTTACTCAGGGGGGGGCTACGAGCAGTACTTC	CASSYSGGGYEQYF
TRBV5-5	TRBD2	TRBJ2-7	.	TGTGCCAGCAGCTTCGGGACTAGCGGGGTCTACGAGCAGTACTTC	CASSFGTSGVYEQYF
TRBV3-1/TRBV3-2	.	TRBJ1-1	once	TGTGCCAGCAGCCAATCTTTTAGTTGGACAGCAAACACTGAAGCTTTCTTT	CASSQSFSWTANTEAFF
TRBV29-1	TRBD1	TRBJ1-1	.	TGCAGCGTCGGACAGGGGGAGAACACTGAAGCTTTCTTT	CSVGQGENTEAFF
TRBV5-6	TRBD2	TRBJ2-7	.	TGTGCCAGCAGCACATTAGCGGGAACCTACGAGCAGTACTTC	CASSTLAGTYEQYF
TRBV7-9	TRBD1	TRBJ2-7	.	TGTGCCAGCAGCTCCGGGACAGGGATCCACGAGCAGTACTTC	CASSSGTGIHEQYF
TRBV20-1	TRBD2	TRBJ2-1	.	TGCAGTGCTAGTGGACTAGCGGGAGGTCCTTACAATGAGCAGTTCTTC	CSASGLAGGPYNEQFF
TRBV7-2	.	TRBJ2-5	.	TGTGCCAGCAGCTTAGACAGATTTCAAGAGACCCAGTACTTC	CASSLDRFQETQYF
TRBV4-2	TRBD1	TRBJ1-1	.	TGTGCCAGCAGCCAAGAGGCCAGGGGGCACACTGAAGCTTTCTTT	CASSQEARGHTEAFF
TRBV13	.	TRBJ2-6	.	TGTGCCAGCAGCTACGCTAAATCTGGGGCCAACGTCCTGACTTTC	CASSYAKSGANVLTF
TRBV6-6	TRBD2	TRBJ2-3	once	TGTGCCAGCGGCTTAGCGGGGCGCACAGATACGCAGTATTTT	CASGLAGRTDTQYF
TRBV5-4	TRBD1	TRBJ1-1	.	TGTGCCAGCAGCCCCGGACAGGGGGTGCAGAACACTGAAGCTTTCTTT	CASSPGQGVQNTEAFF
TRBV6-5	.	TRBJ2-2	.	TGTGCCAGCAGTTACTCCGTGGGGGCCTACACCGGGGAGCTGTTTTTT	CASSYSVGAYTGELFF
TRBV5-6	.	TRBJ1-1	.	TGTGCCAGCAGCTTCAGGAGGACCCATCAAATTTACGAAGCTTTCTTT	CASSFRRTHQIYEAFF
TRBV5-5	.	TRBJ2-1	.	TGTGCCAGCAGCCCTGGGTTGATCTCAGGGCAGTTCTTC	CASSPGLISGQFF
TRBV20-1	TRBD1	TRBJ2-4	.	TGCAGTGCTAGTTTCCCGGGACAGGTGACTAATTTAGCCAAAAACATTCAGTACTTC	CSASFPGQVTNLAKNIQYF